The table lists the clone carrying this T cell receptor beta chain with a count of one. Trimming removed 2 bases from V and 6 bases from J, with 16 bases in between. The CDR3 extends over 15 amino acids. The germline gives CDR1 SGHNT, CDR2 YYREEE (reference sequence). The sample belongs to a study of blood T cell repertoires in COVID-19. Study in general: Nucleic acid was either cDNA or gDNA, and it came from T cells, B-cell-depleted T cells, or PBMCs.

Generated by immunoSEQ multiplex PCR, the TCRdb table keeps only in-frame clones and is missing some. The table lists more than 200,000 clones, more than 70% of them singletons. This receptor was obtained from a man aged 35-49 years with active or convalescent COVID-19. Sequencing input: peripheral blood. The rearrangement joins TRBV5-4 to TRBJ2-3; maybe TRBD2 (6 bases). For the CDR3, the DNA is TGTGCCAGCAGCTTTGGCGGGGTGGCACATGATACGCAGTATTTT. It yields the protein CASSFGGVAHDTQYF.